The clone carrying this T cell receptor (beta chain) was seen at least ten times. This sample stems from a study of T cells in Graves' hyperthyroidism and ophthalmopathy. CDR1 is MGHDK and CDR2 is SYGVNS in the germline V gene. The CDR3 runs 12 residues. With 4 bases removed from V and 4 bases from J, the gap between germline ends came to 8 bases. Inclusion characteristics of ophthalmopathy patients comprised a Clinical Activity Score of at least 3, a NOSPECS grade of at least 4, and duration under 3 months. Patients with uncontrolled infections, other autoimmune diseases, pregnancy or lactation were excluded. What was amplified from RNA transcripts were TCR beta CDR3 regions. First-round RT-PCR with HTBI primers amplified the TCR CDR3 region. TCRdb re-derived calls from the multiplex PCR reads in MiXCR, one entry per CDR3 protein. The top ten hold about a third of the sample, which has hundreds of thousands of distinct CDR3 sequences, approximately 25% seen once.

Sequencing used blood. The chain recombines TRBV25-1 with TRBJ2-7; D gene uncertain. The receptor comes from a woman between 35 and 50 years old with Graves' ophthalmopathy. CDR3 in DNA: TGTGCCAGCAGTGCAGTCGGGTACGAGCAGTACTTC. Residues: CASSAVGYEQYF.